The 20 T cell receptor beta chains below come from one sample, sequenced in a study of regulatory T cells in long-lasting Graves disease. The sample's time point: persistent/refractory GD, antithyroid drugs over 5 years with positive TRAb. PBMC-extracted RNA yielded the TCR library. The authors built TCR beta libraries using iRepertoire HTBI primers and Arm-PCR of CDR3 regions. Via MiXCR, TCRdb re-called the multiplex PCR reads, giving one row per CDR3 protein. The table has 600,000 to 850,000 distinct CDR3 sequences, 30% seen once. This specimen was peripheral blood mononuclear cells (PBMCs), taken when the disease was refractory, from a patient treated with antithyroid drugs. The receptors here all came from a female donor with Graves disease.

The chain links TRBV5-1 to TRBJ1-6, with unresolved D. The CDR3 sequence is 15 residues long. CDR1 and CDR2 from the germline V gene are SGHRS and YFSETQ. Trimming removed 1 base at V and 8 bases at J, with 13 bases between. The CDR3 spells CASSLNTGEYSPLHF. CDR3 coding DNA: TGCGCCAGCAGCTTGAACACCGGGGAATATTCACCCCTCCACTTT.

The gene calls are TRBV20-1 and TRBJ2-1, with 9 bases matching TRBD2. The V and J ends lost 6 bases and 6 bases, in that order; junction bases with no gene match: 6. CDR3 length: 13 residues. Germline V CDR1 and CDR2: DFQATT, SNEGSKA (reference sequence). The CDR3 protein is CSAPGTSTNEQFF. The CDR3 DNA follows: TGCAGTGCGCCCGGGACTAGCACCAATGAGCAGTTCTTC.

V gene TRBV3-1 combines with J gene TRBJ1-5; weak D call: TRBD1 (5 bases). The CDR3 extends over 15 amino acids. Deletions cut 6 bases from V and 2 bases from J, with 14 bases between. Germline CDR1 reads LGHDT; CDR2 reads YNNKEL (reference sequence). CDR3 bases: TGTGCCAGCAGTAACTACCGGGACGGCAATCAGCCCCAGCATTTT. Amino acid sequence: CASSNYRDGNQPQHF.

This clonotype was seen a few times. V and J are TRBV7-3 and TRBJ1-4, with D uncertain. This CDR3 is built from 13 residues. Trimming pared 5 bases from V and 7 bases from J, leaving 11 bases between. Germline loops: CDR1 SGHTA, CDR2 FQGTGA. CDR3 in amino acids: CASSLKGGEKLFF. CDR3 sequence (DNA): TGTGCCAGCAGCCTTAAAGGAGGTGAAAAACTGTTTTTT.

This sequence joins TRBV25-1 and TRBJ2-2; TRBD1 or TRBD2 may be the D gene (5 bases each). The CDR3 is 14 amino acids. CDR1 is MGHDK, CDR2 SYGVNS, per germline. V lost 4 bases and J lost 7, with 13 bases in between. The CDR3 here is CASSAPGTGGELFF. CDR3 DNA: TGTGCCAGCAGTGCTCCCGGGACCGGCGGGGAGCTGTTTTTT.

The chain joins TRBV10-1 to TRBJ2-1; possible D gene TRBD1, 7 bases. CDR1 and CDR2 from the germline V gene are WNHNN and SYGVQD (reference sequence). V lost 8 bases to trimming and J lost 4 bases, with 18 bases between them. The CDR3 has 15 residues. The CDR3: CASGPAGQMYNEQFF. The CDR3 DNA is TGCGCCAGCGGTCCGGCGGGACAGATGTACAATGAGCAGTTCTTC.

A few counts support this clonotype. The chain couples TRBV10-3 to TRBJ2-7; 8 bases line up with TRBD2. V was pared by 6 bases and J by 3 bases, with 7 bases of the junction left unmatched. The germline gives CDR1 ENHRY, CDR2 SYGVKD. This CDR3 region has 14 residues. As DNA, the CDR3 is TGTGCCATCAGGACGGGAGGGGGATACTACGAGCAGTACTTC. Its protein product is CAIRTGGGYYEQYF.

The J gene is TRBJ2-5, the V gene TRBV6-1, with D unresolved. Germline V gene data show CDR1 as MNHNS and CDR2 as SASEGT. Trimming removed 8 bases from V and 6 bases from J, with 10 bases in between. The CDR3 is made up of 11 amino acids. The CDR3 DNA follows: TGTGCCAGCGCCGGAGAAAAGACCCAGTACTTC. This gives the protein CASAGEKTQYF.

V and J are TRBV6-5 and TRBJ2-7, with 11 bases that match TRBD2. V shed 0 bases and J 6 bases; nucleotides not matched to a gene: 10. Germline V gene lookup returns CDR1 MNHEY and CDR2 SVGAGI. This CDR3 is built from 17 residues. The CDR3 reads CASSYSPGLAGTIEQYF. In nucleotides, the CDR3 is TGTGCCAGCAGTTACTCCCCTGGACTAGCGGGCACTATCGAGCAGTACTTC.

This clonotype was found a few times. This chain links TRBV2 with TRBJ2-7, with TRBD1 matching 9 bases. CDR3 length: 13 amino acids. The germline V gene has CDR1 SNHLY and CDR2 FYNNEI. With V trimmed by 11 bases and J by 1 base, 6 bases remained unmatched. The CDR3 bases are TGTGCCGGGAGACAGGGGGGGTCCTACGAGCAGTACTTC. Translation gives CAGRQGGSYEQYF.

The J gene is TRBJ1-2, the V gene TRBV19; no reliable D call. Trimming shortened V by 1 base and J by 7 bases, and 7 bases separated the two germline ends. This CDR3 spans 12 amino acids. Germline CDR1 is LNHDA and CDR2 is SQIVND (reference sequence). The CDR3 region is CASSIGPAGYTF. DNA for the CDR3: TGTGCCAGTAGTATAGGGCCGGCTGGCTACACCTTC.

The rearrangement joins TRBV7-2 to TRBJ2-2; TRBD2 aligns across 11 bases. The CDR3 is made up of 16 amino acids. Germline V gene sequence: CDR1 SGHTA, CDR2 FQGNSA. V trimming: 7 bases; J trimming: 4 bases; junction bases outside the gene matches: 8. The CDR3 coding sequence is TGTGCCAGCAAACGCAAGGGGACTAGCGGCACCGGGGAGCTGTTTTTT. It encodes CASKRKGTSGTGELFF. Complete variable domain (other parts from reference TRBV7-2 and TRBJ2-2): GAGVSQSPSNKVTEKGKDVELRCDPISGHTALYWYRQSLGQGLEFLIYFQGNSAPDKSGLPSDRFSAERTGGSVSTLTIQRTQQEDSAVYLCASKRKGTSGTGELFFGEGSRLTVL.

This clonotype was observed a handful of times. V usage is TRBV5-5 and J usage is TRBJ2-5, with 7 nucleotides matching TRBD2. Germline trimming cut 4 bases from V and 5 bases from J; bases unmatched to any gene: 14. This CDR3 has 16 residues. Germline CDR1 and CDR2: SGHKS and YYEKEE (reference sequence). The CDR3 sequence is CASSGELAPRGETQYF. The CDR3, as DNA: TGTGCCAGCAGCGGCGAACTAGCGCCTCGAGGGGAGACCCAGTACTTC.

This clonotype was found many times. The chain is built from TRBV7-9 and TRBJ2-5; D gene unclear. With 2 bases removed from V and 2 bases from J, the gap between germline ends came to 6 bases. The length of the CDR3 is 13 residues. The germline V gene encodes CDR1 SEHNR and CDR2 FQNEAQ (reference sequence). CDR3 coding DNA: TGTGCCAGCAGCTTAATCCTGCAAGAGACCCAGTACTTC. Protein sequence: CASSLILQETQYF.

The chain uses TRBV19 and TRBJ2-5; maybe TRBD1 (5 bases). The V gene lost 8 bases and the J gene lost 1 base, with 11 bases spanning the gap. From germline, CDR1 is LNHDA and CDR2 SQIVND (reference sequence). The CDR3 runs to 13 residues. CDR3: CASRRTSQETQYF. The CDR3 region has the DNA TGTGCCAGTCGGCGGACAAGCCAAGAGACCCAGTACTTC.

This clonotype was observed a few times. The chain has TRBV30 and TRBJ2-7; the D is unclear. CDR3 length equals 14 residues. The V gene lost 2 bases and the J gene lost 2 bases, with 13 bases spanning the gap. Germline CDR1 is GTSNPN and CDR2 is SVGIG (reference sequence). This chain's CDR3 is CAWSPSISAYEQYF. CDR3 coding DNA: TGTGCCTGGAGTCCCTCAATCTCGGCCTACGAGCAGTACTTC.

This clonotype was observed many times. One junction end does not reproduce the germline sequence, and a read error may be involved. This chain joins TRBV5-5 and TRBJ1-4, with 8 bases aligning to TRBD1. This CDR3 spans 15 amino acids. Per the germline V gene, CDR1 is SGHKS and CDR2 is YYEKEE (reference sequence). CDR3 in amino acids: CASSRQGLWDEKLFF. The CDR3, as DNA: TGCGCCAGCAGCCGACAGGGGCTATGGGATGAAAAACTGTTTTTT.

This clonotype was counted only a few times. The CDR3 DNA follows: TGCAGTGCCCACAGGACGGGGAACACTGAAGCTTTCTTT. It yields the protein CSAHRTGNTEAFF. J is TRBJ1-1 and V is TRBV20-1; a weak D match, TRBD1 (5 bases). This CDR3 region has 13 residues. Germline loops: CDR1 DFQATT, CDR2 SNEGSKA (reference sequence). V lost 6 bases and J lost 1, with 12 bases in between.

V gene TRBV5-6 combines with J gene TRBJ2-2, with 7 bases fitting TRBD2. The CDR3 extends over 16 amino acids. V shed 2 bases and J 4 bases; nucleotides not matched to a gene: 8. In germline, CDR1 is SGHDT, CDR2 YYEEEE. Written as DNA, the CDR3 is TGTGCCAGCAGCTTTCGGCTAGCGGAACTCACCGGGGAGCTGTTTTTT. Translating gives CASSFRLAELTGELFF.

This clonotype was detected many times. The rearrangement uses TRBV12-3 or TRBV12-4 and TRBJ1-5; D not certain. This CDR3 is 15 amino acids long. Trimming shortened V by 1 base and J by 4 bases, and 11 bases separated the two germline ends. The CDR3: CASSLDGPANQPQHF. The CDR3, as DNA: TGTGCCAGCAGTTTAGATGGACCAGCTAATCAGCCCCAGCATTTT.